The source of this T cell receptor (beta chain) is a study of T cell changes during pregnancy in multiple sclerosis. CDR1 and CDR2 (germline): SQVTM, ANQGSEA. This CDR3 has 14 residues. The ends lost 6 bases at V and 5 bases at J; junction bases unmatched: 9. The count of this clone is one. Profiling relied on immunoSEQ multiplex PCR, and the TCRdb table lists in-frame clones only, not all of them. The sample has about 75,000 clones; 89% are singletons. The source material was peripheral blood, sampled in the first trimester of pregnancy. The genes are TRBV29-1 and TRBJ1-4; 7 bases map to TRBD1. This TCR was recovered from a female donor in good health, enrolled as a control in a pregnancy study. The CDR3 DNA sequence: TGCAGCGTAAACCCGGGACAGATGAATGAAAAACTGTTTTTT. Residues: CSVNPGQMNEKLFF. Filled out from reference TRBV29-1 and TRBJ1-4, the complete variable domain reads SAVISQKPSRDICQRGTSLTIQCQVDSQVTMMFWYRQQPGQSLTLIATANQGSEATYESGFVIDKFPISRPNLTFSTLTVSNMSPEDSSIYLCSVNPGQMNEKLFFGSGTQLSVL.